This T cell receptor (beta chain) was sequenced during a study of post-analysis software for immune sequencing data. Study details: Relapsing-remitting, secondary progressive and progressive-relapsing forms of multiple sclerosis all featured among disease courses.

Presence of unique molecular identifiers characterized the TCR beta cDNA libraries. Yield was roughly 500,000 cDNA molecules from about 1 to 10 million T cells. In TCRdb, the PCR reads were re-called with MiXCR into one record per CDR3 protein. This table holds fewer than 850,000 distinct CDR3 sequences, roughly 50% found once. V shed 3 bases and J shed 11 bases, with 22 bases lying between them. Per the germline V gene, CDR1 is MNHNS and CDR2 is SASEGT. The CDR3 runs to 16 residues. General study results and limits: Included in a set of roughly 5 TRBV segments more frequent in patients than controls were TRBV5-6, TRBV5-1 and TRBV20-1. Same-batch samples co-clustered strongly by F measure.

Note on this clonotype: Antigen: not known.

This TCR came from a girl between 5 and 17 years old with multiple sclerosis. The J gene is TRBJ1-4, the V gene TRBV6-1, with D possibly matching TRBD1 (5 bases). Sequenced: blood. The CDR3 here is CASSDPRGREHRKLFF. DNA of the CDR3: TGTGCCAGCAGTGACCCACGGGGACGGGAACACAGGAAACTGTTTTTT.